These 29 T cell receptor beta chains originate from one sample sequenced in a study of T cell repertoires in cytomegalovirus infection. TCRdb independently ran MiXCR on the reads; one entry per CDR3 protein. The sample has some 440,000 distinct CDR3 sequences, about a third seen once. Input material: PBMCs. These receptors all come from a human donor in good health (CMV status not recorded). Some clones in this sample may be carry-over from other donors' samples.

This clonotype was counted a few times. The CDR3 region is CASSGRPPGTGDTGELFF. The CDR3 bases are TGTGCCAGCAGCGGACGCCCCCCCGGGACAGGGGATACCGGGGAGCTGTTTTTT. This chain uses TRBV28 with TRBJ2-2; 10 bases agree with TRBD1. The CDR3 contains 18 residues. CDR1 is MDHEN and CDR2 is SYDVKM in the germline V gene. Trimming took 6 bases from V and 5 from J; bases not matched to a gene: 15. The variable domain in full, with the rest retrieved from reference TRBV28 and TRBJ2-2, is DVKVTQSSRYLVKRTGEKVFLECVQDMDHENMFWYRQDPGLGLRLIYFSYDVKMKEKGDIPEGYSVSREKKERFSLILESASTNQTSMYLCASSGRPPGTGDTGELFFGEGSRLTVL.

The rearrangement joins TRBV7-6 to TRBJ2-1; the match to TRBD1 covers 11 bases. Germline V gene sequence: CDR1 SGHVS, CDR2 FNYEAQ. The CDR3 spans 19 residues. The CDR3 protein is CDRSPPGTGGTSAYNEQFF. The CDR3 DNA is TGTGACAGGAGCCCGCCCGGGACAGGGGGTACATCCGCCTACAATGAGCAGTTCTTC.

About this clonotype itself: This is likely a read error, given that the CDR3 carries no conserved phenylalanine or tryptophan at its end. The gene calls are TRBV5-1 and TRBJ2-7, with D possibly being TRBD1 or TRBD2 (6 bases each). Per germline, CDR1 SGHRS and CDR2 YFSETQ. The CDR3 runs 14 residues. Between the trimmed V and J ends, which lost 7 bases and 1 base, there was a span of 15 bases. The CDR3 nucleotides are TGCGCCAGCGGAACGGGGGCTCTTTCCTACGAGCAGTACTGC. It yields the protein CASGTGALSYEQYC.

This clonotype has just a few counts. The chain employs TRBV7-6 and TRBJ2-3; D is ambiguous. Germline loops: CDR1 SGHVS, CDR2 FNYEAQ. The CDR3 covers 15 residues. V lost 5 bases, J lost 1 base, and 13 bases lay in between. CDR3 protein: CASSRGNGRTDTQYF. The DNA for the CDR3 is TGTGCCAGCAGCCGAGGAAACGGCCGCACAGATACGCAGTATTTT. Full variable domain (rest looked up from reference TRBV7-6 and TRBJ2-3): GAGVSQSPRYKVTKRGQDVALRCDPISGHVSLYWYRQALGQGPEFLTYFNYEAQQDKSGLPNDRFSAERPEGSISTLTIQRTEQRDSAMYRCASSRGNGRTDTQYFGPGTRLTVL.

The chain employs TRBV10-3 and TRBJ1-2; weak D call: TRBD1 (5 bases). Germline V lookup: CDR1 ENHRY, CDR2 SYGVKD. There are 11 residues in the CDR3. V lost 10 bases and J lost 11, with 17 bases in between. For the CDR3, the DNA is TGTGCCACCAGCCGCGGGACCTTATACACCTTC. Translation gives CATSRGTLYTF.

This clonotype was picked up one time. The junction departs from the called germline gene at one end, perhaps through a read error. The chain recombines TRBV7-6 with TRBJ1-1, with a weak D call TRBD1 (5 bases). There are 14 residues in the CDR3. Germline assignment: CDR1 SGHVS and CDR2 FNYEAQ. The CDR3 sequence: CASRPAGGSSDAFF. The CDR3 DNA sequence: TGTGCCAGCAGACCAGCTGGGGGTAGCTCTGACGCTTTCTTT.

The genes are TRBV7-2 and TRBJ1-5, with TRBD1 matching 9 bases. The CDR3 extends over 15 amino acids. V lost 5 bases to trimming and J lost 1 base; unmatched junction nucleotides: 3. The germline gives CDR1 SGHTA, CDR2 FQGNSA. CDR3: CASSVGQGSNQPQHF. The CDR3 DNA follows: TGTGCCAGCAGCGTAGGACAGGGGAGCAATCAGCCCCAGCATTTT. The entire variable domain, with the rest obtained from reference TRBV7-2 and TRBJ1-5, is as follows: GAGVSQSPSNKVTEKGKDVELRCDPISGHTALYWYRQSLGQGLEFLIYFQGNSAPDKSGLPSDRFSAERTGGSVSTLTIQRTQQEDSAVYLCASSVGQGSNQPQHFGDGTRLSIL.

This clonotype was detected only once. V is TRBV5-1 and J is TRBJ2-3, with D uncertain. This CDR3 is 17 amino acids long. The V end was cut by 0 bases, the J end by 5 bases, with 19 bases between. Germline-derived CDR1 and CDR2 are SGHRS and YFSETQ. CDR3 amino acids: CASSLEMGAIEKDTQYF. DNA of the CDR3: TGCGCCAGCAGCTTGGAGATGGGCGCAATAGAAAAAGATACGCAGTATTTT.

In this sample, this clonotype turned up a few times. The chain uses TRBV6-2 or TRBV6-3 and TRBJ2-7; D uncertain. V shed 4 bases and J shed 0 bases, with 13 bases lying between them. Germline V lookup: CDR1 MNHEY, CDR2 SVGEGT. The CDR3 length is 15 residues. This CDR3 is CASSSITGYSYEQYF. DNA for the CDR3: TGTGCCAGCAGTTCCATTACGGGTTACTCCTACGAGCAGTACTTC.

Regarding this clonotype: A read error is possible here, since a much larger clone lies one base away. The chain is built from TRBV7-2 and TRBJ2-5; D is unclear. Germline V gives CDR1 SGHTA, CDR2 FQGNSA. This CDR3 region has 14 residues. Trimming removed 2 bases from V and 2 bases from J, with 9 bases in between. The CDR3 loop is CASSLSFPQETQYF. CDR3 DNA: TGTGCCAGCAGCTTAAGTTTTCCACAAGAGACCCAGTACTTC.

The sample holds a few counts of this clonotype. The chain combines TRBV11-2 with TRBJ2-6; 8 nucleotides match TRBD1. The germline V gene encodes CDR1 SGHAT and CDR2 FQNNGV. The J segment lost 2 bases and the V segment lost 5 bases, leaving 8 bases of the junction unmatched. CDR3 length: 17 residues. CDR3 region: CASSLRDRSAGANVLTF. Here the CDR3 DNA reads TGTGCCAGCAGCCTCCGGGACAGGTCTGCTGGGGCCAACGTCCTGACTTTC.

This chain links TRBV7-9 with TRBJ2-2; D is unresolved. V was trimmed by 7 bases and J by 6 bases, leaving 12 bases between them. The CDR3 has 13 residues. Germline V gene sequence: CDR1 SEHNR, CDR2 FQNEAQ (reference sequence). CDR3 protein: CASTSWDSGELFF. CDR3 coding DNA: TGTGCCAGCACCAGTTGGGATTCCGGGGAGCTGTTTTTT.

Many counts were recorded for this clonotype. The chain combines TRBV4-1 with TRBJ1-6; no definite D call. The germline V gene has CDR1 MGHRA and CDR2 YSYEKL. The V and J ends lost 4 bases and 2 bases respectively, with 9 bases between them. This CDR3 is built from 15 residues. This CDR3 reads CASSPPSAYNSPLHF. Here the CDR3 DNA reads TGCGCCAGCAGCCCTCCGAGCGCCTATAATTCACCCCTCCACTTT.

The V call is TRBV11-2, the J call TRBJ2-2; TRBD2 agrees at 9 bases. J was trimmed by 2 bases and V by 7 bases; bases with no gene match: 11. The CDR3 consists of 17 residues. CDR1 SGHAT and CDR2 FQNNGV come from the germline V gene. In DNA, the CDR3 is TGTGCCAGCAATTCCCTCCAGCGGGGGGAAAACACCGGGGAGCTGTTTTTT. This encodes CASNSLQRGENTGELFF.

This clonotype has a count of ten or more. The chain combines TRBV7-6 with TRBJ1-3; TRBD1 aligns across 8 bases. The V gene's germline CDR1 is SGHVS and CDR2 FNYEAQ. The CDR3 sequence is 21 residues long. Unmatched junction bases numbered 21, after V lost 5 bases and J lost 0 bases. CDR3 region: CASSTSKPARGLEDSGNTIYF. The CDR3 coding sequence is TGTGCCAGCAGCACAAGCAAGCCGGCCAGGGGGCTTGAAGACTCTGGAAACACCATATATTTT.

The chain employs TRBV18 and TRBJ1-1; D is unclear. The germline gives CDR1 KGHSH, CDR2 LQKENI. Trimming removed 3 bases from V and 2 bases from J, with 4 bases in between. The CDR3 covers 12 residues. The CDR3 reads CASSPSNTEAFF. The DNA of the CDR3 is TGTGCCAGCTCACCTTCAAACACTGAAGCTTTCTTT.

This clonotype showed up just a few times. This chain connects TRBV27 to TRBJ2-7; D call uncertain. V gave up 5 bases and J gave up 5 bases, with 16 bases separating them. The V gene's germline CDR1 is MNHEY and CDR2 SMNVEV (reference sequence). The length of the CDR3 is 14 residues. CDR3 in amino acids: CASSLTEKDHEQYF. CDR3 bases: TGTGCCAGCAGTCTCACTGAGAAGGACCACGAGCAGTACTTC.

The chain combines TRBV11-2 with TRBJ2-7; D may be TRBD2 (6 bases). CDR3 length equals 17 residues. Germline CDR1 is SGHAT and CDR2 is FQNNGV. The germline V and J ends were trimmed by 2 bases and 2 bases, with 19 bases remaining between them. CDR3 sequence reads: CASSLTEGRLNAYEQYF. Written as DNA, the CDR3 is TGTGCCAGCAGCTTAACGGAGGGTAGGCTTAATGCCTACGAGCAGTACTTC.

This clonotype was counted a few times. The rearrangement joins TRBV10-3 to TRBJ2-3, with 8 bases identical to TRBD1. The CDR3 spans 15 residues. Germline V lookup: CDR1 ENHRY, CDR2 SYGVKD. J lost 5 bases, V lost 2 bases, and 6 bases had no gene match. CDR3 nucleotides: TGTGCCATCAGTGAGGTGGACAGGGTAAGAGATACGCAGTATTTT. It specifies CAISEVDRVRDTQYF.

In this sample, this clonotype turned up a few times. The chain carries TRBV19 and TRBJ1-1, with D unresolved. The CDR3 extends over 14 amino acids. The germline gives CDR1 LNHDA, CDR2 SQIVND (reference sequence). Trimming removed 5 bases at V and 0 bases at J, with 10 bases between. CDR3 coding DNA: TGTGCCAGTAGTTACTCGGCCATGAACACTGAAGCTTTCTTT. Its translation: CASSYSAMNTEAFF.

This clonotype was counted only a few times. At one end the junction does not follow the germline gene, possibly because of a read error. CDR3 residues: CSARDGVDTQYF. CDR3 in DNA: TGCAGTGCCAGAGACGGGGTGGATACGCAGTATTTT. The J gene is TRBJ2-3, the V gene TRBV20-1; tentative D call: TRBD2 (5 bases). CDR3 size: 12 residues. Germline assignment: CDR1 DFQATT and CDR2 SNEGSKA (reference sequence).

The chain carries TRBV5-5 and TRBJ2-1; TRBD2 matches at 8 bases. V gave up 0 bases and J gave up 0 bases; unmatched junction bases: 5. This CDR3 has 17 amino acids. CDR1 SGHKS and CDR2 YYEKEE come from the germline V gene (reference sequence). CDR3 nucleotides: TGTGCCAGCAGCTTGGCCCAGCGGGGGAGCTCCTACAATGAGCAGTTCTTC. Translation gives CASSLAQRGSSYNEQFF.

This clonotype was seen only a few times. The J gene is TRBJ1-4, the V gene TRBV12-3 or TRBV12-4, with 7 positions matching TRBD1. The CDR3 loop spans 14 amino acids. V was pared by 7 bases and J by 7 bases, with 9 bases of the junction left unmatched. The CDR3 protein is CASNRNRGGEKLFF. CDR3 sequence (DNA): TGTGCCAGCAATCGGAACAGGGGTGGTGAAAAACTGTTTTTT.

The chain recombines TRBV19 with TRBJ1-1; D is ambiguous. Germline values: CDR1 LNHDA, CDR2 SQIVND (reference sequence). CDR3 length: 13 residues. The V end was cut by 0 bases, the J end by 9 bases, with 11 bases between. The CDR3 bases are TGTGCCAGTAGTATAGATAGGAGGCCTCAAGCTTTCTTT. Its translation: CASSIDRRPQAFF. Looking up the rest from reference TRBV19 and TRBJ1-1 gives the full variable domain: DGGITQSPKYLFRKEGQNVTLSCEQNLNHDAMYWYRQDPGQGLRLIYYSQIVNDFQKGDIAEGYSVSREKKESFPLTVTSAQKNPTAFYLCASSIDRRPQAFFGQGTRLTVV.

This rearrangement joins TRBV6-1 to TRBJ2-1; D is perhaps TRBD2 (5 bases). CDR1 and CDR2 from the germline V gene are MNHNS and SASEGT. Between the trimmed V and J ends, which lost 7 bases and 2 bases, there was a span of 21 bases. The CDR3 totals 17 residues. The CDR3 DNA reads TGTGCCAGCACTCCCAGGCCCGGGGAGACCGCCTACAATGAGCAGTTCTTC. This sequence encodes CASTPRPGETAYNEQFF.

In its sample, this clonotype was seen a few times. This chain uses TRBV19 with TRBJ1-2; D gene ambiguous. The ends were cut back, 11 bases at V and 4 bases at J, with 14 bases in the middle. Per the germline V gene, CDR1 is LNHDA and CDR2 is SQIVND (reference sequence). CDR3 size: 12 residues. The chain's CDR3 is CAGSREGYGYTF. As DNA, the CDR3 is TGTGCCGGCAGCAGAGAGGGCTATGGCTACACCTTC.

This clonotype came up a few times. The chain recombines TRBV28 with TRBJ2-7, with D possibly matching TRBD1 (6 bases). Looked up from germline, CDR1 is MDHEN and CDR2 is SYDVKM. Between the trimmed V and J ends, which lost 5 bases and 2 bases, there was a span of 19 bases. The CDR3 spans 16 residues. This CDR3 reads CASSPGVWGQTYEQYF. DNA for the CDR3: TGTGCCAGCAGTCCCGGGGTTTGGGGGCAGACCTACGAGCAGTACTTC.

This clonotype was found a few times. The chain joins TRBV7-8 to TRBJ1-1, with D uncertain. V dropped 10 bases and J dropped 4 bases, with 10 bases sitting between them. The germline V gene encodes CDR1 SGHVS and CDR2 FQNEAQ. The CDR3 loop spans 11 amino acids. CDR3 DNA sequence: TGTGCCATCGAAGCGATCACTGAAGCTTTCTTT. Protein: CAIEAITEAFF.

The V gene is TRBV5-6, the J gene TRBJ1-1; D is perhaps TRBD1 (6 bases). The CDR3 consists of 16 residues. V was trimmed by 4 bases and J by 5 bases, leaving 21 bases between them. CDR1 and CDR2 from the germline V gene are SGHDT and YYEEEE. The CDR3 is CASSLLGQTSRTEAFF. The CDR3 DNA sequence: TGTGCCAGCAGCCTACTAGGACAGACAAGTAGGACTGAAGCTTTCTTT.